This T cell receptor beta chain is from a study of control samples from healthy donors and cancer patients. There are a few counts of this clone. Generated by immunoSEQ multiplex PCR, the TCRdb table keeps only in-frame clones and is missing some. The table has 90,000 to 110,000 clones, around 88% seen once; the top ten hold approximately 15%. J gave up 5 bases and V 6 bases, and 5 bases lay outside the gene matches. The CDR3 loop spans 13 amino acids. Germline loops: CDR1 MDHEN, CDR2 SYDVKM. Sequencing used blood. The chain has TRBV28 and TRBJ2-7; 9 bases agree with TRBD1. The clonotype was recovered from a woman between 45 and 65 years old in good health. DNA for the CDR3: TGTGCCAGCAGACAGGGGGCGGAGGACGAGCAGTACGTC. Its protein product is CASRQGAEDEQYV.